This T cell receptor (beta chain) was identified in a study of T cells in localized non-small cell lung cancer. This CDR3 has 18 amino acids. The germline gives CDR1 MGHRA, CDR2 YSYEKL. The V gene lost 6 bases and the J gene lost 5 bases, with 26 bases spanning the gap. Clones were read by immunoSEQ multiplex PCR, and TCRdb kept only the in-frame ones, dropping some. The sample contains 23,000 or so clones, 90% to 95% of which appear only once. V and J are TRBV4-1 and TRBJ2-1; perhaps TRBD2 as D (6 bases). This receptor was identified in a woman aged 40 to 75 with stage I lung adenocarcinoma. Specimen: peripheral blood, collected before any cancer treatment. The CDR3 DNA reads as TGCGCCAGCAGACACTATTTGGGGGGAGAAGGAAGCCACAATGAGCAGTTCTTC. Amino acid sequence: CASRHYLGGEGSHNEQFF.